This T cell receptor (beta chain) was sequenced in a study of OX40 agonist ivuxolimab in advanced cancers. TCRdb keeps only in-frame clones here, not all; method: immunoSEQ multiplex PCR. This table has over 55,000 clones, 84% appearing once. This clone appeared once. In germline, CDR1 is SQVTM, CDR2 ANQGSEA. The V end lost 7 bases, the J end lost 5 bases, and 12 bases lay between the germline ends. The CDR3 contains 11 residues. The V and J genes are TRBV29-1 and TRBJ2-7, with a possible D match to TRBD1 (5 bases). The sample consisted of CD4+ or CD8+ T cells sorted from blood, taken in a trial of the OX40 agonist ivuxolimab. The receptor comes from an adult with an advanced solid tumor such as melanoma, head and neck, liver or kidney cancer. The DNA for the CDR3 is TGCAGCGGGATACAGGCAAACGAGCAGTACTTC. Protein: CSGIQANEQYF.